This TCR beta chain stems from a study of T cells in Graves' hyperthyroidism and ophthalmopathy. Study results and caveats: Blood held most thyroid clonotypes expanded above 0.001 frequency.

The study included ophthalmopathy patients with Clinical Activity Score at least 3, NOSPECS grade at least 4 and duration under 3 months. A patient was excluded if there was uncontrolled infection, other autoimmune disease, pregnancy or lactation. The authors obtained PBMCs from roughly 10 ml of fresh peripheral blood. TCR beta CDR3 sequences were amplified from RNA transcripts. When the TCR CDR3 underwent first-round RT-PCR, the HTBI primer set was used. TCRdb reprocessed the multiplex PCR reads with MiXCR, giving one entry per CDR3 protein. The sample includes under 550,000 distinct CDR3 sequences, about 20% of them seen just once. The germline V gene has CDR1 SNHLY and CDR2 FYNNEI. The V end was cut by 6 bases, the J end by 5 bases, with 13 bases between. CDR3 length equals 13 residues. This clonotype was seen many times. Its antigen is as yet unknown.

Sequenced: blood. The V and J genes are TRBV2 and TRBJ1-1; the D is unclear. This TCR was recovered from a man between 40 and 49 years old with Graves' ophthalmopathy. DNA of the CDR3: TGTGCCAGCAGCGTATATTGGGAGACTGAAGCTTTCTTT. This codes for CASSVYWETEAFF.